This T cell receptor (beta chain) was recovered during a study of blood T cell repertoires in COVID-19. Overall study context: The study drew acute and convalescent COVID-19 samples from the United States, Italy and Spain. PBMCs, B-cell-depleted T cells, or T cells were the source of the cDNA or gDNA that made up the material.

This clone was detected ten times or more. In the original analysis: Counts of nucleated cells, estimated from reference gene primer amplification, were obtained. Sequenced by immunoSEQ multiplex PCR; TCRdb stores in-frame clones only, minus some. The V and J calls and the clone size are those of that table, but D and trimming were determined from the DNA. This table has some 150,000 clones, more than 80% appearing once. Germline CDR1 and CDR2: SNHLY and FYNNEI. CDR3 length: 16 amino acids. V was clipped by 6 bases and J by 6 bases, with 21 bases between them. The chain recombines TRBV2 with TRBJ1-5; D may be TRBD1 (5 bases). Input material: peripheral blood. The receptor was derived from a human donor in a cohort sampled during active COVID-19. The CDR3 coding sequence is TGTGCCAGCAGGGACGGCCGGGCAGGGTCTGTTCAGCCCCAGCATTTT. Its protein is CASRDGRAGSVQPQHF.